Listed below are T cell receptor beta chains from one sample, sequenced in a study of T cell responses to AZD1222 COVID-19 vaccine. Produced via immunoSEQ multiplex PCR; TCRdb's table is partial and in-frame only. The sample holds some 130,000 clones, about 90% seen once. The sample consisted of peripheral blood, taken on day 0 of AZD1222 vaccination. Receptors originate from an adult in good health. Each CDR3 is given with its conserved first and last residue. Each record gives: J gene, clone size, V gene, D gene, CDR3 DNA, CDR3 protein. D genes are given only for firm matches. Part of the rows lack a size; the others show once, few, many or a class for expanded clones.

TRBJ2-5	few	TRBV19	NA	TGTGCCAGTAGTGTGCATGGAGAGACCCAGTACTTC	CASSVHGETQYF
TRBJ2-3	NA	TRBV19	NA	TGTGCCAGTAGTATAGGCCGTACTAGCACAGATACGCAGTATTTT	CASSIGRTSTDTQYF
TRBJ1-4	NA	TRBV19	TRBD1	TGTGCCAGTAGTATAACCGGGACAGGGGCTGAAAAACTGTTTTTT	CASSITGTGAEKLFF
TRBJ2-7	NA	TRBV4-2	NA	TGTGCCAGCAGCCAAGTCACAGGGTCCGAGCAGTACTTC	CASSQVTGSEQYF
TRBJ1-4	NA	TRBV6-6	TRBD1	TGTGCCAGCAGTATGACAGGGGGCATTGAAAAACTGTTTTTT	CASSMTGGIEKLFF
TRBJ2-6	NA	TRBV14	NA	TGTGCCACCCGGGACTCCCGGCCCTCTGGGGCCAACGTCCTGACTTTC	CATRDSRPSGANVLTF
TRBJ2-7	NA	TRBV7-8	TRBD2	TGTGCCAGCAGCATTAGCGGGGCTGCCTACGAGCAGTACTTC	CASSISGAAYEQYF
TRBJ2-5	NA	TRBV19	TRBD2	TGTGCCAGTAGCCTAGCGGGGGGGAGGCAAGAGACCCAGTACTTC	CASSLAGGRQETQYF
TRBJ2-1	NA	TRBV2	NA	TGTGCCAGCAGTGAGCGGGTCTCCTACAATGAGCAGTTCTTC	CASSERVSYNEQFF
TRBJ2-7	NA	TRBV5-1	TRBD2	TGCGCCAGCAGCTCCTCGGCGGGAGAAGTCTACGAGCAGTACTTC	CASSSSAGEVYEQYF
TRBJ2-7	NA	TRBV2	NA	TGTGCCAGCAGTGTGATAGGGGGGTACGAGCAGTACTTC	CASSVIGGYEQYF
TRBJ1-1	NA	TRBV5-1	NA	TGCGCCAGAAACTCTACAGGGAAGAACACTGAAGCTTTCTTT	CARNSTGKNTEAFF
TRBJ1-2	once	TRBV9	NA	TGTGCCAGCAGCGTGGGGCAGACATTCAACTATGGCTACACCTTC	CASSVGQTFNYGYTF
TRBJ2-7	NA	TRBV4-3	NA	TGCGCCAGCAGCCAAGCCTTCGGGGGCTACGAGCAGTACTTC	CASSQAFGGYEQYF
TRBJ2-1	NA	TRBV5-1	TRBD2	TGCGCCAGCAGCGTGCAGGGGTTGGCTAGCGGGAGTACCGATGAGCAGTTCTTC	CASSVQGLASGSTDEQFF
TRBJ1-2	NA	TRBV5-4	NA	TGTGCCAGCAGCTTGTATGCCGCCAACTCCTATGGCTACACCTTC	CASSLYAANSYGYTF
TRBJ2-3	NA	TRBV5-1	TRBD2	TGCGCCAGCAGCAGCGGGGGGGCCGGGACAGATACGCAGTATTTT	CASSSGGAGTDTQYF
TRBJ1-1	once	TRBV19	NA	TGTGCCAGTAGGAACGGGGGGGGCGGCGGGAACACTGAAGCTTTCTTT	CASRNGGGGGNTEAFF
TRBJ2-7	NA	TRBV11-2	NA	TGTGCCAGCAGCTCCGACTCCTACGAGCAGTACTTC	CASSSDSYEQYF
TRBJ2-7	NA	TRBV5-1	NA	TGCGCCAGCAGCGAGGGACTTTTCGGGTACGAGCAGTACTTC	CASSEGLFGYEQYF
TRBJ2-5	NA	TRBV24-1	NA	TGTGCCACCAGTGACTCAAGACGGGGGACCCAGTACTTC	CATSDSRRGTQYF
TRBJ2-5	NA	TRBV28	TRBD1	TGTGCCAGCAGTTTGGAAGAGACAGGGTATCTGGAGACCCAGTACTTC	CASSLEETGYLETQYF
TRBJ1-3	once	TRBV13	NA	TGTGCCAGCAGCCCGTCCGCCAGCTCTGGAAACACCATATATTTT	CASSPSASSGNTIYF
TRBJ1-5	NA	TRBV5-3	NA	TGTGCCAGAAGTCGGGGAAGGAGTCAGCCCCAGCATTTT	CARSRGRSQPQHF
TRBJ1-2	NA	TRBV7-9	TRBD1	TGTGCCAGCAGCTTAGTTGGGACAGCTTATGGCTACACCTTC	CASSLVGTAYGYTF
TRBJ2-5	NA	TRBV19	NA	TGTGCCAGTAGTATTATGTCCGGGGGAGTTAAAGAGACCCAGTACTTC	CASSIMSGGVKETQYF
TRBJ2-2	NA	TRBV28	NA	TGTGCCAGCAGTCTGGGGAGAAACACCGGGGAGCTGTTTTTT	CASSLGRNTGELFF
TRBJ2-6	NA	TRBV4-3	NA	TGCGCCAGCAGCCAAGAGCTTGGCTCTGGGGCCAACGTCCTGACTTTC	CASSQELGSGANVLTF
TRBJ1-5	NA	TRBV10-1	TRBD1	TGCGCCAGCAGTGAGTCGGGACAGGGGGCGCAGATAGGTCAGCCCCAGCATTTT	CASSESGQGAQIGQPQHF
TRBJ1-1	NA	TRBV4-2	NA	TGTGCCAGCAGCCAATCTCTCTACACTGAAGCTTTCTTT	CASSQSLYTEAFF
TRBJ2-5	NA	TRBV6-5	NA	TGTGCCAGCAGCGCCGGACTGAACTTCCAAGAGACCCAGTACTTC	CASSAGLNFQETQYF
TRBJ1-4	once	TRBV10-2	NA	TGCGCCAGCAGGGATATATCTCAAGGTGAAAAACTGTTTTTT	CASRDISQGEKLFF
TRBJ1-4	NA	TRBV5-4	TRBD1	TGTGCCAGCAGCGCAGGACAGGGCAGAACTAATGAAAAACTGTTTTTT	CASSAGQGRTNEKLFF
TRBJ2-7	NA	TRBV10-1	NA	TGCGCCAGCAGTGACTCTGGGACATCCTACGAGCAGTACTTC	CASSDSGTSYEQYF
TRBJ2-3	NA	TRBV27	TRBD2	TGTGCCAGCAGAATTAGCGGGAGTAACACAGATACGCAGTATTTT	CASRISGSNTDTQYF
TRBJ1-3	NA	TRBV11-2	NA	TGTGCCAGCAGCTTGGCGCATAGAATCTCTGGAAACACCATATATTTT	CASSLAHRISGNTIYF
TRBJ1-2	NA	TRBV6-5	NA	TGTGCCAGCATATCTGTGGCCTATGGCTACACCTTC	CASISVAYGYTF
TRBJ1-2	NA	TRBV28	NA	TGTGCCAGCAGTCCCGCCGGGACGGGAACTAACTATGGCTACACCTTC	CASSPAGTGTNYGYTF
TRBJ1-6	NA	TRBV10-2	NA	TGCGCCAGCAGTAGGGAGAATAATTCACCCCTCCACTTT	CASSRENNSPLHF
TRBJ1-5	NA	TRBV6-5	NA	TGTGCCACCAATTATCAGCCCCAGCATTTT	CATNYQPQHF
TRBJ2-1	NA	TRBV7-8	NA	TGTGCCAGCAGCCCTCGGTTGGGGGGCAATGAGCAGTTCTTC	CASSPRLGGNEQFF
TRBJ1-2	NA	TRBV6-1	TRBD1	TGTGCCAGCAGTGAAGATCCGGACAGGGTGGGAGGCTACACCTTC	CASSEDPDRVGGYTF
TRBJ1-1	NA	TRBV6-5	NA	TGTGCCAGCAGTTACCATGGGGACACTGAAGCTTTCTTT	CASSYHGDTEAFF
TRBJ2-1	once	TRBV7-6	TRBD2	TGTGCCAGCAGCTCCCCAGGAGGGCGGGAGAGGGGCTCCTACAATGAGCAGTTCTTC	CASSSPGGRERGSYNEQFF
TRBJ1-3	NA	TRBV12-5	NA	TGTGCTAGTGGTCTTCGGGCTCGCGGAAACACCATATATTTT	CASGLRARGNTIYF
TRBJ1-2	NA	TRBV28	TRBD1	TGTGCCGCCCGGGGGGGATACGACAGGGACCTCTATGGCTACACCTTC	CAARGGYDRDLYGYTF
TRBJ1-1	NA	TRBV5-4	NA	TGTGCCAGCAGCTTGGAGGTAGGAGGGAACACTGAAGCTTTCTTT	CASSLEVGGNTEAFF
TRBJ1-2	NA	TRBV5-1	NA	TGCGCCAGCAGCTTGGCGGGGTGGGAAAGCTATGGCTACACCTTC	CASSLAGWESYGYTF
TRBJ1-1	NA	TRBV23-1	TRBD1	TGCGCCAGCAGTCAATCGGGACCCGTACGATTTGACAGGGGGCAAGCTTTCTTT	CASSQSGPVRFDRGQAFF
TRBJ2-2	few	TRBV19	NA	TGTGCCAGTAGTACCAGGTTTCCGAACACCGGGGAGCTGTTTTTT	CASSTRFPNTGELFF
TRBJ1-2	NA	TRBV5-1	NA	TGCGCCAGCAGCTTGGATGAGGCTTCCTATGGCTACACCTTC	CASSLDEASYGYTF
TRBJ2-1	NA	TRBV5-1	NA	TGCGCCAGCAGCTTGGCCGGGGAAAGCTCCTACAATGAGCAGTTCTTC	CASSLAGESSYNEQFF
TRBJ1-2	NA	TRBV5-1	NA	TGCGCCAGCAGCTTGTCGGGGGGAGACTATGGCTACACCTTC	CASSLSGGDYGYTF
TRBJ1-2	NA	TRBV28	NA	TGTGCCAGCAGTTTAATCAGCTATGGCTACACCTTC	CASSLISYGYTF
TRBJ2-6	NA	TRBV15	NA	TGTGCCACCAGCAGAGATGGGCAGGGGTCTGGGGCCAACGTCCTGACTTTC	CATSRDGQGSGANVLTF